This T cell receptor (beta chain) derives from a study of blood T cell repertoires in COVID-19. Method: immunoSEQ multiplex PCR; TCRdb's copy keeps in-frame clones and lacks some. The sample includes 200,000 to 250,000 clones, 87% of them seen just once. Everyone who took part was roughly 18 to 89 years old, and they came from about 25 US areas. Each participant's cohort was designated according to participant-reported clinical history. This clone was seen only a few times. The sample consisted of PBMCs or T cells enriched from blood (not recorded which). This receptor was taken from a woman between 25 and 40 years old with acute COVID-19.

The CDR3 spells CASSSGLRGNQPQHF. As DNA, the CDR3 is TGCGCCAGCAGCTCTGGACTGCGGGGCAATCAGCCCCAGCATTTT. V and J are TRBV5-1 and TRBJ1-5; D unclear. Trimming took off 3 bases at V and 2 bases at J, with 12 bases between the two ends. The length of the CDR3 is 15 residues. The germline gives CDR1 SGHRS, CDR2 YFSETQ.